These T cell receptor beta chains were read from a single sample in a study of blood T cells in healthy people across ages. TCRdb reanalysed the 5' RACE reads using MiXCR and keeps one entry per CDR3 protein. The sample lists some 920,000 distinct CDR3 sequences, just over 50% occurring once. The sample consisted of blood. Receptors originate from a woman in her fifties or sixties in good health. The CDR3 runs from the conserved cysteine through the conserved F or W. The D gene is left open where the match is weak. Clone size is given for some rows only: seen once, a few or many times, or a class if the clone is expanded.

CDR3 DNA	CDR3 protein	clone size	D gene	V gene	J gene
TGTGCCAGCAGCCAAGTGCGGTCAGGCGGGACCCAGTACTTC	CASSQVRSGGTQYF	many	NA	TRBV3-1	TRBJ2-5
TGTGCCAGCAGTTTTGGGATCCAATACAATGAGCAGTTCTTC	CASSFGIQYNEQFF	NA	NA	TRBV12-3/TRBV12-4	TRBJ2-1
TGCAGCGTTGAAGTGTTGGGCAGGGGAAGGGATGAGCAGTTCTTC	CSVEVLGRGRDEQFF	NA	NA	TRBV29-1	TRBJ2-1
TGTGCCAGCAGCCCTAGGTCTCCCCAGAGGGAGGAGACCCAGTACTTC	CASSPRSPQREETQYF	NA	NA	TRBV7-2	TRBJ2-5
TGCAGCGCAACTACCCTGGGCTACGAGCAGTACTTC	CSATTLGYEQYF	few	NA	TRBV29-1	TRBJ2-7
TGTGCCAGCAGCCAAGAGAGGACCTACGAGCAGTACTTC	CASSQERTYEQYF	NA	NA	TRBV14	TRBJ2-7
TGTGCCAGCAGTGTGGGACTAGCGGCTTACAATGAGCAGTTCTTC	CASSVGLAAYNEQFF	NA	TRBD2	TRBV27	TRBJ2-1
TGTGCCAGCAACAACCGGCAGGACCCTGAAGCTTTCTTT	CASNNRQDPEAFF	NA	NA	TRBV2	TRBJ1-1
TGTGCCAGCTCACGGGGGACTAGCGGGAGTGCTGATACGCAGTATTTT	CASSRGTSGSADTQYF	NA	TRBD2	TRBV18	TRBJ2-3
TGTGCCAGCAATCAGGGGGGTAGGGGCGAGCAGTACTTC	CASNQGGRGEQYF	NA	NA	TRBV28	TRBJ2-7
TGCGCCAGCAGCCACGACAGGGCTTCTAATTCACCCCTCCACTTT	CASSHDRASNSPLHF	NA	TRBD1	TRBV4-1	TRBJ1-6
TGCAGTGCTAGCCGCCGGGACTTCTCAAGCACAGATACGCAGTATTTT	CSASRRDFSSTDTQYF	NA	NA	TRBV20-1	TRBJ2-3
TGTGCCAGCTCACCACGAGCACTCACAGATACGCAGTATTTT	CASSPRALTDTQYF	NA	NA	TRBV18	TRBJ2-3
TGTGCCAGCTCACGCTCAGCGGGAGGTTCGGGAGATACGCAGTATTTT	CASSRSAGGSGDTQYF	many	TRBD2	TRBV18	TRBJ2-3
TGTGCCAGCTCACCTACGGGTGATGAAGGCTACACCTTC	CASSPTGDEGYTF	NA	NA	TRBV18	TRBJ1-2
TGTGCCAGCACTCAACCTGACAGGGGCTACGAGCAGTACTTC	CASTQPDRGYEQYF	NA	TRBD1	TRBV6-2/TRBV6-3	TRBJ2-7
TGTGCCAGCAGTGTTAGCGGGTTCTCCTACAATGAGCAGTTCTTC	CASSVSGFSYNEQFF	NA	TRBD2	TRBV7-3	TRBJ2-1
TGCAGTGCTAGAGTCTGGAGGATGGACTACGAGCAGTACTTC	CSARVWRMDYEQYF	few	NA	TRBV20-1	TRBJ2-7
TGCGCCAGCAGCCAAACTAATATTGAGAGCTCCTACAATGAGCAGTACTTC	CASSQTNIESSYNEQYF	NA	NA	TRBV4-3	TRBJ2-7